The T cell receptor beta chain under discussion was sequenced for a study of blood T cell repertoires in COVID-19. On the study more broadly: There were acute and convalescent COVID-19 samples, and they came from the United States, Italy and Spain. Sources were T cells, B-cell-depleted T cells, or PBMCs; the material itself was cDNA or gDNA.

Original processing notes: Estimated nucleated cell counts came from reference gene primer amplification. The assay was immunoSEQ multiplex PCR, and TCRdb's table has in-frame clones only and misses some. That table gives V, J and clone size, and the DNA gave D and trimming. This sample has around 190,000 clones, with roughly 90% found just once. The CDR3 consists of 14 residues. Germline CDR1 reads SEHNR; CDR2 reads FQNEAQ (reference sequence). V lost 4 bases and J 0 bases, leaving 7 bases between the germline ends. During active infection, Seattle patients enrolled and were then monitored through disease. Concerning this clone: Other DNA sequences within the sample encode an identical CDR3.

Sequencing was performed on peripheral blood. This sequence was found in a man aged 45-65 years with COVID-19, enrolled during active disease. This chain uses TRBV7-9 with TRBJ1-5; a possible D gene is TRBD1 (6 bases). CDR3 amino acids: CASSSDSSNQPQHF. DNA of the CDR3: TGTGCCAGCAGCTCGGACAGTAGCAATCAGCCCCAGCATTTT.